These 24 T cell receptor beta chains were all obtained from the same sample, sequenced in a study of T cell responses to AZD1222 COVID-19 vaccine. Sequenced by immunoSEQ multiplex PCR; TCRdb stores in-frame clones only, minus some. The sample includes roughly 160,000 clones, about nine tenths seen only once; the top ten take more than 1.3%. The sequencing here drew on peripheral blood, taken on day 0 of AZD1222 vaccination. The receptor set was obtained from an adult in good health.

The genes are TRBV6-5 and TRBJ1-6, with D unresolved. Germline values: CDR1 MNHEY, CDR2 SVGAGI. CDR3 length: 14 residues. V was clipped by 0 bases and J by 7 bases, with 7 bases between them. Here the CDR3 DNA reads TGTGCCAGCAGTTACTCTCCTGTAAATTCACCCCTCCACTTT. Translation gives CASSYSPVNSPLHF.

Note on this clone: Other DNA sequences in this sample translate to the same CDR3. The CDR3 bases are TGTGCCAGCACCCTACAGGAGGGGAAGCTAGATACGCAGTATTTT. Translation: CASTLQEGKLDTQYF. The chain combines TRBV11-3 with TRBJ2-3; D is perhaps TRBD2 (6 bases). Between the trimmed V and J ends, which lost 7 bases and 5 bases, there was a span of 19 bases. Germline CDR1 is SGHNT and CDR2 is YENEEA. This CDR3 region has 15 residues.

This chain joins TRBV14 and TRBJ1-4, with D possibly matching TRBD1 (6 bases). CDR3 size: 15 residues. Germline CDR1 reads SGHDN; CDR2 reads FVKESK. V was cut by 2 bases and J by 10 bases, with 17 bases left in between. CDR3: CASSQRDTHSGKLFF. In DNA form, the CDR3 reads TGTGCCAGCAGCCAACGGGACACCCATTCGGGAAAACTGTTTTTT.

V and J are TRBV20-1 and TRBJ1-5, with D hard to call. The CDR3 is 11 amino acids. Looked up from germline, CDR1 is DFQATT and CDR2 is SNEGSKA (reference sequence). V lost 3 bases and J lost 6, with 6 bases in between. For the CDR3, the DNA is TGCAGTGCTAGCGGGCGTCAGCCCCAGCATTTT. Translating it yields CSASGRQPQHF.

This chain joins TRBV3-1 (or the pseudogene TRBV3-2) and TRBJ1-1, with D perhaps TRBD1 (5 bases). CDR1 LGHDT and CDR2 YNNKEL come from the germline V gene (reference sequence). The CDR3 consists of 13 residues. Trimming removed 5 bases from V and 6 bases from J, with 13 bases in between. CDR3 amino acids: CASSYRMKAEAFF. The CDR3 DNA sequence: TGTGCCAGCAGCTACAGGATGAAGGCTGAAGCTTTCTTT.

V is TRBV6-5 and J is TRBJ1-3; D gene unclear. V lost 0 bases and J lost 2, with 11 bases in between. CDR1 is MNHEY, CDR2 SVGAGI, per germline. The CDR3 has 16 residues. In DNA form, the CDR3 reads TGTGCCAGCAGTTACTCGGGCCAGGCTGCTGGAAACACCATATATTTT. Amino acids: CASSYSGQAAGNTIYF.

V is TRBV12-5 and J is TRBJ1-6, with 9 bases aligning to TRBD1. Germline values: CDR1 LGHNT, CDR2 FRNRAP. The CDR3 consists of 16 residues. J gave up 7 bases and V 1 base, and 5 bases lay outside the gene matches. The CDR3 nucleotides read TGTGCTAGTGGTTTGGGGACAGGGGTAGAGAATTCACCCCTCCACTTT. Protein sequence: CASGLGTGVENSPLHF.

The CDR3 protein is CASSQKTWAPNTEAFF. As DNA, the CDR3 is TGCGCCAGCAGCCAAAAAACGTGGGCTCCGAACACTGAAGCTTTCTTT. This chain joins TRBV4-1 and TRBJ1-1; D unresolved. V lost 2 bases and J 1 base, leaving 14 bases between the germline ends. Germline CDR1 MGHRA, CDR2 YSYEKL. The CDR3 is 16 amino acids.

The chain uses TRBV12-3 or TRBV12-4 and TRBJ2-5; D remains unclear. Trimming stripped 5 bases from V and 3 bases from J, with 4 bases between. CDR3 length equals 11 residues. The chain's CDR3 is CASSPEETQYF. CDR3 coding DNA: TGTGCCAGCAGTCCGGAAGAGACCCAGTACTTC.

For the CDR3, the DNA is TGTGCCAGCAGCGACAGGGGTGGAAGTAAAGCCAAAAACATTCAGTACTTC. Its translation: CASSDRGGSKAKNIQYF. The rearrangement uses TRBV9 and TRBJ2-4, with TRBD1 identical over 7 bases. CDR3 length: 17 residues. In germline, CDR1 is SGDLS, CDR2 YYNGEE. V lost 3 bases and J lost 0; bases outside the gene matches: 9.

The rearrangement joins TRBV4-3 to TRBJ2-2; TRBD2 might be the D (6 bases). The CDR3 totals 13 residues. CDR1 and CDR2 from the germline V gene are LGHNA and YSLEER. V dropped 0 bases and J dropped 8 bases, with 7 bases sitting between them. In DNA, the CDR3 is TGCGCCAGCAGCCAAGAAGGACTAGGGGAGCTGTTTTTT. It codes for CASSQEGLGELFF.

The rearrangement links TRBV30 to TRBJ2-7; D gene unclear. The CDR3 has 13 amino acids. The germline gives CDR1 GTSNPN, CDR2 SVGIG (reference sequence). The ends were cut back, 2 bases at V and 2 bases at J, with 10 bases in the middle. The CDR3 DNA follows: TGTGCCTGGAGTCCCTTACTGACCTACGAGCAGTACTTC. It codes for CAWSPLLTYEQYF.

V is TRBV5-1 and J is TRBJ1-2; possibly TRBD1 for D (5 bases). The CDR3 extends over 13 amino acids. Per the germline V gene, CDR1 is SGHRS and CDR2 is YFSETQ. V gave up 8 bases and J gave up 2 bases, with 13 bases separating them. The CDR3 loop reads CASTRDGNYGYTF. The DNA for the CDR3 is TGCGCCAGTACCCGGGACGGGAACTATGGCTACACCTTC.

V gene TRBV28 combines with J gene TRBJ1-3; no clear D. Trimming took 5 bases from V and 2 from J, leaving 10 bases between them. Germline V gene lookup returns CDR1 MDHEN and CDR2 SYDVKM. The CDR3 extends over 14 amino acids. CDR3 DNA sequence: TGTGCCAGCAGTCCACCGGGCACTGGAAACACCATATATTTT. Translation gives CASSPPGTGNTIYF.

A few counts support this clone. This chain links TRBV23-1 with TRBJ1-2, with D hard to call. TRBV23-1 is classed as an ORF, of uncertain function. The CDR3 spans 15 residues. V was pared by 3 bases and J by 5 bases, with 16 bases between. The CDR3 coding sequence is TGCGCCAGCAGTCAGGCTCCTAAGGAGGTATATGGCTACACCTTC. Its translation: CASSQAPKEVYGYTF.

This chain uses TRBV2 with TRBJ1-1; 8 bases map to TRBD1. CDR1 SNHLY and CDR2 FYNNEI come from the germline V gene. The CDR3 has 15 amino acids. With V trimmed by 8 bases and J by 7 bases, 15 bases remained unmatched. DNA for the CDR3: TGTGCCAGCTCGAGTGAGGGCAGGGGGCAGGGTGAAGCTTTCTTT. This gives the protein CASSSEGRGQGEAFF.

This chain links TRBV5-4 with TRBJ2-1; D is perhaps TRBD2 (5 bases). Germline loops: CDR1 SGHNT, CDR2 YYREEE (reference sequence). The germline V and J ends were trimmed by 9 bases and 4 bases, with 11 bases remaining between them. The CDR3 runs 12 residues. Written as DNA, the CDR3 is TGTGCCATCGCGACGGGGTACAATGAGCAGTTCTTC. Encoded protein: CAIATGYNEQFF.

This chain joins TRBV25-1 and TRBJ1-4, with TRBD1 matching over 7 bases. Germline V lookup: CDR1 MGHDK, CDR2 SYGVNS. There are 14 residues in the CDR3. V trimming: 5 bases; J trimming: 8 bases; junction bases outside the gene matches: 8. The CDR3 DNA reads TGTGCCAGCAGTACCTGGACACAGGGGGAAAAACTGTTTTTT. This sequence encodes CASSTWTQGEKLFF. The variable domain in full, with the rest retrieved from reference TRBV25-1 and TRBJ1-4, is EADIYQTPRYLVIGTGKKITLECSQTMGHDKMYWYQQDPGMELHLIHYSYGVNSTEKGDLSSESTVSRIRTEHFPLTLESARPSHTSQYLCASSTWTQGEKLFFGSGTQLSVL.

The chain links TRBV4-1 to TRBJ2-7; 10 bases fit TRBD1. CDR3 length: 16 residues. J gave up 5 bases and V 1 base, and 8 bases lay outside the gene matches. In germline, CDR1 is MGHRA, CDR2 YSYEKL. CDR3 coding DNA: TGCGCCAGCAGCCAAGGAGGGGACAGGGGTGTCCACGAGCAGTACTTC. Translating it yields CASSQGGDRGVHEQYF.

The chain has TRBV29-1 and TRBJ1-2; possibly TRBD1 for D (6 bases). The CDR3 sequence is 10 residues long. Trimming took off 5 bases at V and 7 bases at J, with 8 bases between the two ends. Germline CDR1 is SQVTM and CDR2 is ANQGSEA. The CDR3 sequence is CSVQGGGYTF. CDR3 nucleotides: TGCAGCGTTCAAGGGGGTGGCTACACCTTC.

The CDR3 is CASRRRGETQGYNQPQHF. In DNA, the CDR3 is TGTGCCAGCAGACGAAGGGGAGAGACGCAGGGATACAATCAGCCCCAGCATTTT. V usage is TRBV27 and J usage is TRBJ1-5, with a tentative D call TRBD1 (5 bases). CDR1 and CDR2 from the germline V gene are MNHEY and SMNVEV (reference sequence). The CDR3 length is 18 residues. Trimming took 6 bases from V and 3 from J, leaving 24 bases between them.

This chain joins TRBV11-2 and TRBJ2-1; the D is unclear. V lost 5 bases and J 9 bases, leaving 20 bases between the germline ends. This CDR3 contains 15 residues. The V gene's germline CDR1 is SGHAT and CDR2 FQNNGV. The CDR3 DNA reads as TGTGCCAGCAGCGCAGACTCGGTGGGTATACCTGAGCAGTTCTTC. Encoded protein: CASSADSVGIPEQFF.

The chain uses TRBV10-1 and TRBJ2-3; D unresolved. Between the trimmed V and J ends, which lost 4 bases and 5 bases, there was a span of 7 bases. This CDR3 is 12 amino acids long. The germline V gene encodes CDR1 WNHNN and CDR2 SYGVQD (reference sequence). The DNA of the CDR3 is TGCGCCAGCAGTGCAGGAGAAGATACGCAGTATTTT. Protein: CASSAGEDTQYF.

The chain has TRBV28 and TRBJ1-5; TRBD1 matches 7 bases. Germline lookup yields CDR1 MDHEN and CDR2 SYDVKM. This CDR3 is 16 amino acids long. The J segment lost 1 base and the V segment lost 4 bases, leaving 7 bases of the junction unmatched. CDR3 loop: CASSSGQPWSNQPQHF. The CDR3 coding sequence is TGTGCCAGCAGTTCGGGACAGCCTTGGAGCAATCAGCCCCAGCATTTT. Full variable domain (rest looked up from reference TRBV28 and TRBJ1-5): DVKVTQSSRYLVKRTGEKVFLECVQDMDHENMFWYRQDPGLGLRLIYFSYDVKMKEKGDIPEGYSVSREKKERFSLILESASTNQTSMYLCASSSGQPWSNQPQHFGDGTRLSIL.